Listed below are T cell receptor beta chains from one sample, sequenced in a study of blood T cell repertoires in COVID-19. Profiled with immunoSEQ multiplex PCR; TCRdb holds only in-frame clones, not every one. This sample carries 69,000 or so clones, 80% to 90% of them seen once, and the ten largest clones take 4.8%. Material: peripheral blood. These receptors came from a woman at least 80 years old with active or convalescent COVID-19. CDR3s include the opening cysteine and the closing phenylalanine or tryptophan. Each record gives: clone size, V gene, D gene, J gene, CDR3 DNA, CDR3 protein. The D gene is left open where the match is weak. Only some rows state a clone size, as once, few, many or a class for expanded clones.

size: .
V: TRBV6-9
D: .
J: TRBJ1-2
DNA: TGTGCCAGCAGTTATAAATACAGGAACTATGGCTACACCTTC
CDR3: CASSYKYRNYGYTF

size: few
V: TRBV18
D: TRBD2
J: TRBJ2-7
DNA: TGTGCCAGCTCACTCTCGCTAGCGGGAGGGCCCCGGGACGAGCAGTACTTC
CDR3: CASSLSLAGGPRDEQYF

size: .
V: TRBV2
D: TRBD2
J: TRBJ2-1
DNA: TGTGCCAGCATGGAGGGACTAGCGGGGGGCTACAATGAGCAGTTCTTC
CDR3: CASMEGLAGGYNEQFF

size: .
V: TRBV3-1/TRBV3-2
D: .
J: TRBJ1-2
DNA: TGTGCCAGCAGCCAAGTGGGGGCACGCAGGGGCGAATCAGGGTCCTATGGCTACACCTTC
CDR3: CASSQVGARRGESGSYGYTF

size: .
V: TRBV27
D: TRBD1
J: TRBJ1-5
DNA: TGTGCCAGCTCCGGGACAGGGCCGGCTCAGCCCCAGCATTTT
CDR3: CASSGTGPAQPQHF

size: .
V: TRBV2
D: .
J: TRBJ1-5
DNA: TGTGCCAGCAGTGATCGAGGGAATCAGCCCCAGCATTTT
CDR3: CASSDRGNQPQHF

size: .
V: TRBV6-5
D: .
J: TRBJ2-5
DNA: TGTGCCAGCAGCTTCGCGGCCCCCAGCAAAGAGACCCAGTACTTC
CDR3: CASSFAAPSKETQYF

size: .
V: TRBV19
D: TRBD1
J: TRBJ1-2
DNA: TGTGCCAGTAGTATCCACACCGGGACAGGATTCTATGGCTACACCTTC
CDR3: CASSIHTGTGFYGYTF

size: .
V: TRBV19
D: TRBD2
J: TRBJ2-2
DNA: TGTGCCAGTAGTGGACTAGCGGGAATGGGAGTGGGCACCGGGGAGCTGTTTTTT
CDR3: CASSGLAGMGVGTGELFF

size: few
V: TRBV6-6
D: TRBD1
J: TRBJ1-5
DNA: TGTGCCAGCCAAATCAGACAGGGGGGGAATCAGCCCCAGCATTTT
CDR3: CASQIRQGGNQPQHF

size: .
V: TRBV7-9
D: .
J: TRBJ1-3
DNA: TGTGCCAGCACCTTTCGGGGGGCAGCGATAGCCTCTGGAAACACCATATATTTT
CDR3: CASTFRGAAIASGNTIYF

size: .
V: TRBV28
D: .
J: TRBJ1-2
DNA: TGTGCCAGCAGTTTAGGCTCCCGCTTC
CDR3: CASSLGSRF

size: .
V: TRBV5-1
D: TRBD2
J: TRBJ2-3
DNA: TGCGCCAGCAGAAGGGCTAGCGGGAGGGATACGCAGTATTTT
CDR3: CASRRASGRDTQYF

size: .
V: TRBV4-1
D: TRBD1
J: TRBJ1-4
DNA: TGCGCCAGCAGCCAAGGGAAGGGACAGCTTAATGAAAAACTGTTTTTT
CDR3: CASSQGKGQLNEKLFF

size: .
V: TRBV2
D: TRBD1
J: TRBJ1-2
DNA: TGTGCCAGCAGGGAAACCGGTGGGACAGGGAATGGCTACACCTTC
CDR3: CASRETGGTGNGYTF

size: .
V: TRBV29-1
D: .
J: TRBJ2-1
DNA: TGCAGCGTTGAAATGGGCTATTACAATGAGCAGTTCTTC
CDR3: CSVEMGYYNEQFF

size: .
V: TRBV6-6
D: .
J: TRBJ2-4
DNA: TGTGCCAGCAGTTACTTACAGGGTGTTGTGGGAAACATTCAGTACTTC
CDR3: CASSYLQGVVGNIQYF

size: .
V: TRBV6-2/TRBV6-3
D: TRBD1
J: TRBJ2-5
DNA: TGTGCCAGCAGTCGCGGACAGGGCCGAGTTTGGGAGACCCAGTACTTC
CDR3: CASSRGQGRVWETQYF

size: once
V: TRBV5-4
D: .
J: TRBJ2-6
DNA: TGTGCCAGCAGCTATAGACAGGACTCCTGGGCTGGGGCCAACGTCCTGACTTTC
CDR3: CASSYRQDSWAGANVLTF

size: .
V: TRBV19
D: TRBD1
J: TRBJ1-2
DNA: TGTGCCAGTAGTATAGGCACAGGGGGCTATGGCTACACCTTC
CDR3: CASSIGTGGYGYTF

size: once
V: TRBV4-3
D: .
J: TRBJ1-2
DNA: TGCGCCAGCAGCCAAGACAGGGACTTCTATGGCTACACCTTC
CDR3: CASSQDRDFYGYTF

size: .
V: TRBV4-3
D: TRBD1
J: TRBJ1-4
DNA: TGCGCCAGCAGCCATAAAAACAGGGGCGCAACTAATGAAAAACTGTTTTTT
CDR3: CASSHKNRGATNEKLFF

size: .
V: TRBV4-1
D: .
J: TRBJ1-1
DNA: TGCGCCAGCAGCCACGCAAAAGTTGTCGGAGCTTTCTTT
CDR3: CASSHAKVVGAFF

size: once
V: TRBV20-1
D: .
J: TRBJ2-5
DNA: TGCAGTGCTAGTCGAGCTAGTCATCAGTACTTC
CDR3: CSASRASHQYF

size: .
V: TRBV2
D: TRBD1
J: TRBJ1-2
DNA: TGTGCCAGCAGTGCAAACACAGGGGCCGCGGGGGGCTACACCTTC
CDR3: CASSANTGAAGGYTF

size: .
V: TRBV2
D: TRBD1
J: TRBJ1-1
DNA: TGTGCCAGCACTCGTTTCGGGACAGGGAACACTGAAGCTTTCTTT
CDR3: CASTRFGTGNTEAFF

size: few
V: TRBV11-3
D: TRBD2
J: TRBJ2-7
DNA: TGTGCCAGCGGACTAGCGGGAGTCTACGAGCAGTACTTC
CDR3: CASGLAGVYEQYF

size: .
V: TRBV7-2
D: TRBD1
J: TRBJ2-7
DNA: TGTGCCAGCAGCTTAGGGACAGGGCTAAGGGAGCAGTACTTC
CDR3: CASSLGTGLREQYF

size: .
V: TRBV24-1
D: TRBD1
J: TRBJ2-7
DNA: TGTGCCACCAGTAGACAGGGCGGCGAGCAGTACTTC
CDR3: CATSRQGGEQYF

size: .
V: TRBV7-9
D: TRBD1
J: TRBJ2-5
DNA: TGTGCCAGCAGCTTAGCGAGTTTCAGGGGGAACCAAGAGACCCAGTACTTC
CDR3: CASSLASFRGNQETQYF

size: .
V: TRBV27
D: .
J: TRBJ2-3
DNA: TGTGCCAGCAGTTTTCAGGGTGGGGCAGATACGCAGTATTTT
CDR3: CASSFQGGADTQYF

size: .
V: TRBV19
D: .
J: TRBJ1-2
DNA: TGTGCCAGTAGTATAGGGCAGGGAAACTATGGCTACACCTTC
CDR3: CASSIGQGNYGYTF

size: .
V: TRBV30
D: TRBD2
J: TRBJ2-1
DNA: TGTGCCTGGAGTGGGACTAGCAATGAGCAGTTCTTC
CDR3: CAWSGTSNEQFF

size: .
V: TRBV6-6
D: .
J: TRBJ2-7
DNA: TGTGCCAGCAGTAGCGGATGGGGTCCAACCTACGAGCAGTACTTC
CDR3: CASSSGWGPTYEQYF

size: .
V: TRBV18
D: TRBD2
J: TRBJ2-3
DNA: TGTGCCAGCTCACCACTGAGTAGCGGGGGCACAGATACGCAGTATTTT
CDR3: CASSPLSSGGTDTQYF

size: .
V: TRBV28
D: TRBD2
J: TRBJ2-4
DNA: TGTGCCAGCAGCCTGACTAGCGGGGGGGCCGTCAGCATTCAGTACTTC
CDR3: CASSLTSGGAVSIQYF

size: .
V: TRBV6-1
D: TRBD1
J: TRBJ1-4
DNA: TGTGCCAGCACTGAAGACAGGGGATTGTCAAAACTGTTTTTT
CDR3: CASTEDRGLSKLFF

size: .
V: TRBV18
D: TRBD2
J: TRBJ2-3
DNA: TGTGCCAGCTCCCACCGACTAGCGGGAGAAACAGATACGCAGTATTTT
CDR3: CASSHRLAGETDTQYF

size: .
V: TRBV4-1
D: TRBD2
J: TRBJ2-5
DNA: TGCGCCAGCAGCCCCAGGCCTCGGGGGGGCGACCAAGAGACCCAGTACTTC
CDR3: CASSPRPRGGDQETQYF

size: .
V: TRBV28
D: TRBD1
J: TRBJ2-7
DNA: TGTGCCAGCAGTTTTTTTGTGGGACAGATGCGCTACGAGCAGTACTTC
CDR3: CASSFFVGQMRYEQYF

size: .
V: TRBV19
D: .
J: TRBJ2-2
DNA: TGTGCCAGTAAGGAGTTAGGCCCATATACGAACACCGGGGAGCTGTTTTTT
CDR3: CASKELGPYTNTGELFF

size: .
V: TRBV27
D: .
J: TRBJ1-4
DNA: TGTGCCAGCAGTTTAAGAGAGCAAAATGAAAAACTGTTTTTT
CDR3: CASSLREQNEKLFF

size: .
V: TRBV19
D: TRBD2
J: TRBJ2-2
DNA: TGTGCCAGTAGTATTGGCGGGAGTGGGACCGGGGAGCTGTTTTTT
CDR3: CASSIGGSGTGELFF

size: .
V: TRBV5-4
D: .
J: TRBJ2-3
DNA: TGTGCCAGCAGTGACAGGTACACAGATACGCAGTATTTT
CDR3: CASSDRYTDTQYF

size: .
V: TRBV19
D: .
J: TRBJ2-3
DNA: TGTGCCAGTAGTAGCGGGGGCCACACAGATACGCAGTATTTT
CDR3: CASSSGGHTDTQYF

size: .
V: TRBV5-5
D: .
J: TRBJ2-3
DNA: TGTGCCAGCAGCTTGTTTGGCGGGCCTAGCACAGATACGCAGTATTTT
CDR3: CASSLFGGPSTDTQYF

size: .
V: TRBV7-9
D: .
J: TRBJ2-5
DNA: TGTGCCAGCAGCTTAGGGCAGGGAATCCAAGAGACCCAGTACTTC
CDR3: CASSLGQGIQETQYF

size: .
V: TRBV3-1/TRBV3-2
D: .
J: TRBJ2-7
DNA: TGTGCCAGCAGCCAAGCCCCGCAATTCGGCTACGAGCAGTACTTC
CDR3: CASSQAPQFGYEQYF

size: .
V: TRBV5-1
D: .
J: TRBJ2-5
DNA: TGCGCCAGCAGCTTGGAGGGGGGGACACAAGAGACCCAGTACTTC
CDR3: CASSLEGGTQETQYF

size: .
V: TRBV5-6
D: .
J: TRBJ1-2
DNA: TGTGCCAGCAGCGGGAGGGTCCGAGGGATCGATGGCTACACCTTC
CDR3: CASSGRVRGIDGYTF

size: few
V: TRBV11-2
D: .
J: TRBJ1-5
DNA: TGTGCCAGCAGCCGACAGCGCAATCAGCCCCAGCATTTT
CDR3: CASSRQRNQPQHF

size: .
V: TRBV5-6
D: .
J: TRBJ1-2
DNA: TGTGCCAGCAGCTTGGCACCCGGCGGGAACTATGGCTACACCTTC
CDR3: CASSLAPGGNYGYTF

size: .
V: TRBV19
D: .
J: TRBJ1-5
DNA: TGTGCCAGTAGTATAGCGATAGGGGCCGCCCAGCCCCAGCATTTT
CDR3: CASSIAIGAAQPQHF